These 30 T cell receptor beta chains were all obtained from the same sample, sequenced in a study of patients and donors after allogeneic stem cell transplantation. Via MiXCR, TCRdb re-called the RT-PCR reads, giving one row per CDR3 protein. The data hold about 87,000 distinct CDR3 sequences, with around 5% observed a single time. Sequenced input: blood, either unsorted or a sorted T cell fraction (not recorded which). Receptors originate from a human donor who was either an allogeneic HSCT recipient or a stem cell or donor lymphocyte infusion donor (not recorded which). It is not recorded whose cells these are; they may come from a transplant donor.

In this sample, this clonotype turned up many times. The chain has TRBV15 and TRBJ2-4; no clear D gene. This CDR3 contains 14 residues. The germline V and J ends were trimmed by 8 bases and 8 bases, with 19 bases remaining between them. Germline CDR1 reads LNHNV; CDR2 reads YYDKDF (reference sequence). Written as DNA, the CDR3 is TGTGCCACCGGGCGCGAGTATTCTATGCACATTCAGTACTTC. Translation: CATGREYSMHIQYF.

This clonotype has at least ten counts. CDR3 sequence reads: CASSTGLRDTGELFF. CDR3 sequence (DNA): TGTGCCAGCAGTACAGGGTTAAGAGACACCGGGGAGCTGTTTTTT. This rearrangement joins TRBV12-3 or TRBV12-4 to TRBJ2-2, with a possible D match to TRBD1 (6 bases). This CDR3 has 15 amino acids. Deletions cut 5 bases from V and 3 bases from J, with 13 bases between.

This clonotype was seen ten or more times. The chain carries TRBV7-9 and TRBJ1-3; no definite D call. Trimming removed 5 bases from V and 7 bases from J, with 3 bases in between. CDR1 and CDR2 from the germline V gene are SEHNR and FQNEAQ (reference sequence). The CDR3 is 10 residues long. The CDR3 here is CASSGNTIYF. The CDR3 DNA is TGTGCCAGCAGCGGGAACACCATATATTTT.

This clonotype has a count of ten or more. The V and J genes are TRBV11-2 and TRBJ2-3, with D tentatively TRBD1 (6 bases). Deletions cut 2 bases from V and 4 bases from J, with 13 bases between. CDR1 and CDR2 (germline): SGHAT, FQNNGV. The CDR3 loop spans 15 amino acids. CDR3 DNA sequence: TGTGCCAGCAGCTTAAGAACAGGGTTGCCAGATACGCAGTATTTT. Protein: CASSLRTGLPDTQYF.

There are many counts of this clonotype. This CDR3 reads CASSRTANTGELFF. DNA for the CDR3: TGTGCCAGCTCACGGACAGCGAACACCGGGGAGCTGTTTTTT. The chain employs TRBV18 and TRBJ2-2, with D possibly matching TRBD1 (6 bases). V was clipped by 4 bases and J by 0 bases, with 6 bases between them. CDR3 length: 14 amino acids. The germline V gene has CDR1 KGHSH and CDR2 LQKENI.

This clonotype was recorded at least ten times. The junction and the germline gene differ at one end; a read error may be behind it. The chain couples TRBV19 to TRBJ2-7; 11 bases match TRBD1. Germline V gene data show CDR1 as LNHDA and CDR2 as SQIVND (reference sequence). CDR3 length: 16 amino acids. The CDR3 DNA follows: TGTGCCAGCAGTATAATGACGGGACAGGGGGTGAACGAGCAGTACTTC. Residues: CASSIMTGQGVNEQYF. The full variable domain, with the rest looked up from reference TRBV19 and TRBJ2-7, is DGGITQSPKYLFRKEGQNVTLSCEQNLNHDAMYWYRQDPGQGLRLIYYSQIVNDFQKGDIAEGYSVSREKKESFPLTVTSAQKNPTAFYLCASSIMTGQGVNEQYFGPGTRLTVT.

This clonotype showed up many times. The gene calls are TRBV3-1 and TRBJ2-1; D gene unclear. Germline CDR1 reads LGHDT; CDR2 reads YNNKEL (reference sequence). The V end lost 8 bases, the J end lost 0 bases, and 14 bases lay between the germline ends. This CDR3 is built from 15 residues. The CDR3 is CASRPAPYSYNEQFF. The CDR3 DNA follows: TGTGCCAGCCGCCCAGCTCCATACTCCTACAATGAGCAGTTCTTC.

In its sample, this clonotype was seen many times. The CDR3 region has the DNA TGCGCCAGCAGCCAACTTGGGACGGCGGAAATCTATGGCTACACCTTC. Its protein product is CASSQLGTAEIYGYTF. V gene TRBV4-1 combines with J gene TRBJ1-2, with D possibly being TRBD1 (5 bases). V was cut by 2 bases and J by 4 bases, with 17 bases left in between. Germline V CDR1 and CDR2: MGHRA, YSYEKL. The CDR3 extends over 16 amino acids.

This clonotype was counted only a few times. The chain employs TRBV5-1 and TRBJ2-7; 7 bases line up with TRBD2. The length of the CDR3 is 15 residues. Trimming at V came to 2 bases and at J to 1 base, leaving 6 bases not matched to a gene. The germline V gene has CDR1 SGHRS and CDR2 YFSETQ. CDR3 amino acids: CASSLAGTKSYEQYF. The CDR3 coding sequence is TGCGCCAGCAGCTTAGCCGGGACTAAGTCCTACGAGCAGTACTTC.

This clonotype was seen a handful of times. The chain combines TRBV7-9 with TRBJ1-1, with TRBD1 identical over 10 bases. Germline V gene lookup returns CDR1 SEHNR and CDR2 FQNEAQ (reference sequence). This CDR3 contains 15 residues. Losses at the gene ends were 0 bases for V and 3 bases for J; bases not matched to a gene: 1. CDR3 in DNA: TGTGCCAGCAGCTTAGCGGGGACAGGGGACACTGAAGCTTTCTTT. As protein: CASSLAGTGDTEAFF.

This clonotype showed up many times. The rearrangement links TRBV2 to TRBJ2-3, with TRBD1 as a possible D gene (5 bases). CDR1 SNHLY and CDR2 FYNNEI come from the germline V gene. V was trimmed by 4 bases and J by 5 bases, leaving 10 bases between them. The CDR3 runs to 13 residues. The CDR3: CASSVMGLDTQYF. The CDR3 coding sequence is TGTGCCAGCAGTGTCATGGGGCTAGATACGCAGTATTTT.

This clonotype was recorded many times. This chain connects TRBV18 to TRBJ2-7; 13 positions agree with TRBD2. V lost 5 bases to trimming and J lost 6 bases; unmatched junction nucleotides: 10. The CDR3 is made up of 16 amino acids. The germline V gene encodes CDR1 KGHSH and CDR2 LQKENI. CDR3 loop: CASSTRTSGRNSEQYF. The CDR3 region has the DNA TGTGCCAGCTCAACCCGGACTAGCGGGAGAAATAGCGAGCAGTACTTC.

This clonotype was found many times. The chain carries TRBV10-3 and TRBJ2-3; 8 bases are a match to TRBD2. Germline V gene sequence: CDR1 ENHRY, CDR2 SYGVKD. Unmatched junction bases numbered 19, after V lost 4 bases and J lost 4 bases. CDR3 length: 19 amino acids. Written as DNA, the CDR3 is TGTGCCATCAGTGGAGGAATGAGTGGGTTTAGCGGGGAAGCAGATACGCAGTATTTT. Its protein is CAISGGMSGFSGEADTQYF.

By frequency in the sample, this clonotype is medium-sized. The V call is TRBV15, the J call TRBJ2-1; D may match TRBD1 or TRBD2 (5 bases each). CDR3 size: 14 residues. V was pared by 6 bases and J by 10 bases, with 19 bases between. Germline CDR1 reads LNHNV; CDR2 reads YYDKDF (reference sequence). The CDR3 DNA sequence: TGTGCCACCAGTCCGGGACCACCGCTTAACGAGCAGTTCTTC. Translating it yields CATSPGPPLNEQFF.

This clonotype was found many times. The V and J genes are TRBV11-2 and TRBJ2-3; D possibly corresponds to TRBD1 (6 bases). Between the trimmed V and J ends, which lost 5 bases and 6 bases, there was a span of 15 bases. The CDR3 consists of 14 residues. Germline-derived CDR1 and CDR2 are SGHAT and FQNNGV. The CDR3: CASSHRDGGDTQYF. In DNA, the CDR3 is TGTGCCAGCAGCCACAGGGACGGCGGGGATACGCAGTATTTT.

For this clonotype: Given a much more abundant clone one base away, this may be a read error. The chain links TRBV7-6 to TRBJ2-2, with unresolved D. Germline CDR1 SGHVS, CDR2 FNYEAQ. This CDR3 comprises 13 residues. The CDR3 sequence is CASSSYNIGELFF. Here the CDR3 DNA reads TGTGCCAGCAGCTCCTATAACATCGGGGAGCTGTTTTTT.

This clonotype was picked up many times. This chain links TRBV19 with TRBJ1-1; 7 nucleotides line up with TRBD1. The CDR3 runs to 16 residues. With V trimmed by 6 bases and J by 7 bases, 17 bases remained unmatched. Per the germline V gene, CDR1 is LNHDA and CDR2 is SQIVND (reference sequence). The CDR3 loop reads CASRGGRGPPSNEAFF. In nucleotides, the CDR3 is TGTGCCAGTAGAGGGGGCAGGGGTCCCCCTAGTAATGAAGCTTTCTTT.

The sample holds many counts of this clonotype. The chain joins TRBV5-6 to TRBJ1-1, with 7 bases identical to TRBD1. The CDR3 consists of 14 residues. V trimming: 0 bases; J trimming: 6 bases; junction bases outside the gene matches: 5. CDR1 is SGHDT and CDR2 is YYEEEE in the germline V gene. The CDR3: CASSLVPTGAEAFF. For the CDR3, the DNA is TGTGCCAGCAGCTTGGTTCCCACAGGGGCTGAAGCTTTCTTT.

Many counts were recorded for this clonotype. CDR3: CASSRGGSGSTDTQYF. The CDR3 DNA sequence: TGCGCCAGCAGCCGAGGGGGTAGCGGGAGCACAGATACGCAGTATTTT. The V call is TRBV5-1, the J call TRBJ2-3, with a possible D match to TRBD2 (7 bases). There are 16 residues in the CDR3. With 4 bases removed from V and 0 bases from J, the gap between germline ends came to 15 bases. Germline lookup yields CDR1 SGHRS and CDR2 YFSETQ. The whole variable domain, filled in from reference TRBV5-1 and TRBJ2-3, reads KAGVTQTPRYLIKTRGQQVTLSCSPISGHRSVSWYQQTPGQGLQFLFEYFSETQRNKGNFPGRFSGRQFSNSRSEMNVSTLELGDSALYLCASSRGGSGSTDTQYFGPGTRLTVL.

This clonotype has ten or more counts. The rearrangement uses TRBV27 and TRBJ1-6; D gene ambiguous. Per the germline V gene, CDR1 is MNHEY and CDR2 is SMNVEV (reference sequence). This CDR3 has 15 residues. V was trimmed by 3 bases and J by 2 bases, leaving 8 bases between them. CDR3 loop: CASSFEGPYNSPLHF. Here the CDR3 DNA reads TGTGCCAGCAGTTTTGAGGGCCCCTATAATTCACCCCTCCACTTT.

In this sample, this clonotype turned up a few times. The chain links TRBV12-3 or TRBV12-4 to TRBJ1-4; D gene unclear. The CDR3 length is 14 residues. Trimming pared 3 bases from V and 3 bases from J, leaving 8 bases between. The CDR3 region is CASSFRQANEKLFF. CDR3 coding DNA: TGTGCCAGCAGTTTTAGGCAGGCTAATGAAAAACTGTTTTTT.

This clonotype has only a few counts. CDR3 residues: CASSFLSAGDQPQHF. CDR3 DNA: TGTGCCAGCAGTTTCCTCAGTGCAGGGGATCAGCCCCAGCATTTT. The chain carries TRBV28 and TRBJ1-5, with D possibly matching TRBD1 (6 bases). The CDR3 runs to 15 residues. From germline, CDR1 is MDHEN and CDR2 SYDVKM. V was cut by 3 bases and J by 5 bases, with 14 bases left in between.

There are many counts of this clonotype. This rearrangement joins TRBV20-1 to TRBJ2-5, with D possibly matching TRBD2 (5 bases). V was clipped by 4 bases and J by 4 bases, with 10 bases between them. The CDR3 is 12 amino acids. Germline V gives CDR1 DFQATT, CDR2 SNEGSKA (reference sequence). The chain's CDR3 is CSATDLGETQYF. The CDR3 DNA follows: TGCAGTGCTACGGACTTGGGAGAGACCCAGTACTTC.

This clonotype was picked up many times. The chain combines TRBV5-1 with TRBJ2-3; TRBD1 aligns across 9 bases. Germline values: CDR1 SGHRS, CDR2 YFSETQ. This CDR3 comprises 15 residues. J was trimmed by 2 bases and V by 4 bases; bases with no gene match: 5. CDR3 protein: CASSQTGGDTDTQYF. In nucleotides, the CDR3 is TGCGCCAGCAGCCAGACAGGGGGGGACACAGATACGCAGTATTTT.

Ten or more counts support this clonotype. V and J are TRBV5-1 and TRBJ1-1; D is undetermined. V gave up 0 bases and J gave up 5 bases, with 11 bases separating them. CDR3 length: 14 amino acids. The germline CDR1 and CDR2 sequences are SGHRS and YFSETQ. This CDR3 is CASSLERLGTEAFF. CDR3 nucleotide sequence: TGCGCCAGCAGCTTGGAGCGCCTGGGAACTGAAGCTTTCTTT.

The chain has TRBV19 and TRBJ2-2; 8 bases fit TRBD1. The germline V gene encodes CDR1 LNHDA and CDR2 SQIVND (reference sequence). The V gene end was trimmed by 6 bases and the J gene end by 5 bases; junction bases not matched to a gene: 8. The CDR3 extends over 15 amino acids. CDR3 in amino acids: CASRRTGSRTGELFF. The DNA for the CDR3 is TGTGCCAGTAGAAGGACAGGGTCTAGGACCGGGGAGCTGTTTTTT.

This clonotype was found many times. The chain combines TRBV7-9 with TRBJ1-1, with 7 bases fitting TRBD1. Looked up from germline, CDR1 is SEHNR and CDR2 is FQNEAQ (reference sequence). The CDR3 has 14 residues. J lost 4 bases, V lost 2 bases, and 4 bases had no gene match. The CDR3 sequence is CASSLMTGSTEAFF. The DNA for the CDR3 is TGTGCCAGCAGCTTAATGACAGGGAGCACTGAAGCTTTCTTT.

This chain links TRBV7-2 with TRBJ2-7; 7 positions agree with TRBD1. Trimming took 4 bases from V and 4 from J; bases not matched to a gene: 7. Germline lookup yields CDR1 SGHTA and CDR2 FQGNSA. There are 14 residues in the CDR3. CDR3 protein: CASSSRQGLYEQYF. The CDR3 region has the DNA TGTGCCAGCAGCTCCAGACAGGGCCTATACGAGCAGTACTTC.

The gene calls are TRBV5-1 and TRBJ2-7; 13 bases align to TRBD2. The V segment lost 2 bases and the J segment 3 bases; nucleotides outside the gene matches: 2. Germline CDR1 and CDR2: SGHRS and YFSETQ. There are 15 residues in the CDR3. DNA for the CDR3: TGCGCCAGCAGCTTCGGACTAGCGGGAGACTACGAGCAGTACTTC. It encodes CASSFGLAGDYEQYF.

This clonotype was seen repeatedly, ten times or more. CDR3 residues: CASSSGLGVTQYF. CDR3 in DNA: TGTGCCAGCAGCTCCGGACTAGGTGTGACCCAGTACTTC. The chain joins TRBV7-2 to TRBJ2-5, with TRBD2 matching over 7 bases. This CDR3 region has 13 residues. CDR1 SGHTA and CDR2 FQGNSA come from the germline V gene. V lost 4 bases, J lost 7 bases, and 6 bases stayed unmatched.